Listed here is a single T cell receptor beta chain. This receptor's antigen is unknown. The record has no base qualities; no much larger clone is one base away. The germline V gene supplies CDR1 LGHNA and CDR2 YSLEER. V sheds 4 bases and J sheds 1 base, leaving 13 bases between their ends. The CDR3 measures 15 amino acids from cysteine to phenylalanine. Left in the record is the CDR3 DNA by itself, 45 bases read in frame from the first base. At one collaborating source in Seattle, patients were enrolled during active infection and were followed longitudinally through the course of disease. The collaborating institutions used their own protocols to collect whole blood in K2EDTA tubes. For TCRbeta analysis, collaborators shipped samples in one of three forms: frozen whole blood, isolated PBMCs, or DNA extracted from either of those sample types. These data belong to a study of blood T cell repertoires in COVID-19 (dated by TCRdb to the early 2020s). Regarding the study in general: Collaborator samples came from the United States, Italy and Spain and covered acute and convalescent phases of COVID-19. Deeply sampled blood TCRbeta repertoires from subjects exposed to, actively infected with, or recovered from COVID-19 were included in the dataset. The samples were drawn from the first 160 participants of the ongoing ImmuneRACE study and from roughly 1,300 subjects provided by 6 global collaborators. The repertoires were released in a freely available public database intended as a resource for research on the immune response to SARS-CoV-2. Where available, HLA class I and class II types were taken from metadata supplied by the sample provider and were not determined by assay-based typing. The material from the prospective study consisted of cDNA or gDNA derived from T cells, B-cell-depleted T cells, or PBMCs. Sample metadata almost always included a de-identified subject ID, COVID-19 status, age in years and sex.

TCRbeta CDR3 regions were amplified from genomic DNA by means of the immunoSEQ Assay, a bias-controlled multiplex PCR. From the authors' description of their analysis: Nucleated cell counts per sample were estimated from amplification of reference gene primers within the assay. To quantify the absolute abundance of each unique TCRbeta CDR3 rearrangement, sequence reads were collapsed and filtered. For each sample, productive Simpson clonality was calculated as the square root of Simpson's diversity index over productive rearrangements. TCRdb took this table from immuneACCESS and kept in-frame rearrangements with V and J called. Such tables lack part of the clones; where checked against another copy, unresolved V genes explain under half of the gap, and the rest is unexplained. D and trimming were read from the DNA, whereas the V and J calls and clone size are those reported in that table. In all, the sample holds 84,000 or so clones, and around 75% of those were seen once. The ten largest clones represent about 6% of the sample.

What the research found in general, with its limitations: The quantity of clinical and demographic metadata differed by source and by participant and was supplied without curation.

The origin of this receptor is a man in his sixties or seventies with COVID-19, enrolled during active disease. Source material: peripheral blood. This chain is built from TRBV4-3 and TRBJ1-2; no confident D gene assignment can be made. The DNA reads TGCGCCAGCAGCCCAACGAGCGGCCTTAACTATGGCTACACCTTC. Its protein product is CASSPTSGLNYGYTF.